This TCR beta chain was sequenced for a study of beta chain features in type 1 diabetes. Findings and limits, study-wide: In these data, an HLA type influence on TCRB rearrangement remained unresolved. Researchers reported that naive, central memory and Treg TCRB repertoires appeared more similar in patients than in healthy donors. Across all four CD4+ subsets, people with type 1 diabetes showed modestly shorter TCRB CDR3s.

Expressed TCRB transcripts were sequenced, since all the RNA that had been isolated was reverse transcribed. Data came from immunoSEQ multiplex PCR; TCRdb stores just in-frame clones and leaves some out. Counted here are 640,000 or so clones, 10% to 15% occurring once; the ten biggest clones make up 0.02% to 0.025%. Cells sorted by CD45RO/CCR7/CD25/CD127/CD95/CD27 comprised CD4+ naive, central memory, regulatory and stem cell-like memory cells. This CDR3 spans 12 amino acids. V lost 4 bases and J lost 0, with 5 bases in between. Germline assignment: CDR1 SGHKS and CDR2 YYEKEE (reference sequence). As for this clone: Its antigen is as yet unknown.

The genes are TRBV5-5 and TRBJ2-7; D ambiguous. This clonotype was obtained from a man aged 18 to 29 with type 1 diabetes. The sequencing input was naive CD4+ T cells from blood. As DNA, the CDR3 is TGTGCCAGCAGCCGTATCTCCTACGAGCAGTACTTC. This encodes CASSRISYEQYF.